This is a list of T cell receptor beta chains from one sample in a study of CD8 T cells in Susac syndrome. TCRdb analysed the immunoSEQ multiplex PCR reads with MiXCR anew, one entry per CDR3 protein. The sample shows fewer than 350,000 distinct CDR3 sequences, over 75% of them seen only once. The specimen sequenced was CD8+ T cells from PBMCs. The receptors derive from a human donor with multiple sclerosis. Each CDR3 is given with its conserved first and last residue. D genes are given only for firm matches. A clone size is listed for some rows: how often the clone was seen (once, few, many), or a class if it is expanded.

j_call	v_call	d_call	clone_size	cdr3_nt	cdr3_aa
TRBJ2-7	TRBV28	NA	NA	TGTGCCAGCAGTTTGCCCCTCAGGTACGAGCAGTACTTC	CASSLPLRYEQYF
TRBJ2-5	TRBV10-3	NA	NA	TGTGCCATCAGTGAAGAGGGGTTCGGGGAGACCCAGTACTTC	CAISEEGFGETQYF
TRBJ2-1	TRBV12-3/TRBV12-4	NA	few	TGTGCCAGCAGCTTAGGCGACTACAATGAGCAGTTCTTC	CASSLGDYNEQFF
TRBJ2-2	TRBV20-1	NA	once	TGCAGTGCTAGAGGGGGAGGGACACTTAACACCGGGGAGCTGTTTTTT	CSARGGGTLNTGELFF
TRBJ2-3	TRBV9	TRBD1	NA	TGTGCCAGCAGCGCCTCCGGACAGGCCCCAGATACGCAGTATTTT	CASSASGQAPDTQYF
TRBJ2-3	TRBV27	NA	NA	TGTGCCAGCAGTTTGAGCCAAGACTATGATACGCAGTATTTT	CASSLSQDYDTQYF
TRBJ2-5	TRBV20-1	TRBD2	NA	TGCAGTGCTAGTGCGGGGGGGGCAAGCGAGACCCAGTACTTC	CSASAGGASETQYF
TRBJ2-1	TRBV9	TRBD2	NA	TGTGCCAGCAGCGCACGACTAGCGGGATTCAACAATGAGCAGTTCTTC	CASSARLAGFNNEQFF
TRBJ1-1	TRBV28	NA	NA	TGTGCCAGCATTTTAAGGGGAAGGGTAAGGAACACTGAAGCTTTCTTT	CASILRGRVRNTEAFF
TRBJ1-1	TRBV14	NA	NA	TGTGCCAGCAGCCAAGTACAGGGAGAAGGGGTCACTGAAGCTTTCTTT	CASSQVQGEGVTEAFF
TRBJ2-7	TRBV6-4	NA	few	TGTGCCAGCAGTGACTCGAGACAGCTCAAGGGTTCCTACCTCTACGAGCAGTACTTC	CASSDSRQLKGSYLYEQYF
TRBJ2-5	TRBV20-1	NA	NA	TGCAGTGCGTTGTCGCGGGGCCCCCCAGTGACCCAGTACTTC	CSALSRGPPVTQYF
TRBJ2-4	TRBV7-6	TRBD1	NA	TGTGCCAGCAGCTCGACAGGGGTGGAAAACATTCAGTACTTC	CASSSTGVENIQYF
TRBJ1-2	TRBV19	TRBD1	NA	TGTGCCAGTAGTATAGGACTCGGACAGGGGGATGGCTACACCTTC	CASSIGLGQGDGYTF
TRBJ2-1	TRBV19	TRBD2	NA	TGTGCCAGTAGTATATTCCACCCAGTGGTAGCGGGGACCTACAATGAGCAGTTCTTC	CASSIFHPVVAGTYNEQFF
TRBJ2-1	TRBV30	TRBD1	NA	TGTGCCTGGAGAGCTACAGGGGGCATTCGCAATGAGCAGTTCTTC	CAWRATGGIRNEQFF
TRBJ2-1	TRBV27	NA	NA	TGTGCCAGCAGTTTAGGATTAGACAGGCTTTCCTACAATGAGCAGTTCTTC	CASSLGLDRLSYNEQFF
TRBJ2-1	TRBV14	NA	NA	TGTGCCAACAGCCAAGCGAATTACAATGAGCAGTTCTTC	CANSQANYNEQFF
TRBJ2-7	TRBV30	TRBD2	NA	TGTGCCTGGGGACTAGCGGCCTACGAGCAGTACTTC	CAWGLAAYEQYF
TRBJ1-1	TRBV20-1	NA	NA	TGCAGTGCTAAGGAGGGATCATCTCTTTGGTTTGAAGCTTTCTTT	CSAKEGSSLWFEAFF
TRBJ1-1	TRBV27	NA	NA	TGTGCCAGCCCGTGTCGGACTGAAGCTTTCTTT	CASPCRTEAFF
TRBJ2-1	TRBV6-6	NA	NA	TGTGCCAGCAGTTACATGTCTTCTGGGAGCGACAATGAGCAGTTCTTC	CASSYMSSGSDNEQFF
TRBJ2-1	TRBV4-1	TRBD2	NA	TGCGCCAGCAGCCTACTACTTTGGGGGGGGGATGAGCAGTTCTTC	CASSLLLWGGDEQFF
TRBJ1-1	TRBV6-2/TRBV6-3	NA	NA	TGTGCCAGCAGTTTCCCTCCCGAGGGAAACACTGAAGCTTTCTTT	CASSFPPEGNTEAFF
TRBJ2-1	TRBV5-5	NA	NA	TGTGCCAGCAGCTTGGCCCCAGGGGACTACAATGAGCAGTTCTTC	CASSLAPGDYNEQFF
TRBJ1-5	TRBV30	NA	once	TGTGCCCCGCCGGCGGCCCCGAAAGGAGGTGGCAATCAGCCCCAGCATTTT	CAPPAAPKGGGNQPQHF
TRBJ2-1	TRBV20-1	TRBD1	NA	TGCAGTGCTAGAGCCGGACAGGGGGGCAATGAGCAGTTCTTC	CSARAGQGGNEQFF
TRBJ2-7	TRBV7-6	NA	NA	TGTGCCAGCAGCCCCGAGGCAGGGGGACTCTTCTACGAGCAGTACTTC	CASSPEAGGLFYEQYF
TRBJ1-3	TRBV28	NA	few	TGTGCCAGCAGTTTAGGGTCCTCTGGAAACACCATATATTTT	CASSLGSSGNTIYF
TRBJ2-7	TRBV27	TRBD1	once	TGTGCCAGCAAGATAGGACAGGGGACCGCCTACGAGCAGTACTTC	CASKIGQGTAYEQYF
TRBJ2-7	TRBV20-1	NA	NA	TGCAGTGCTAGAGACCGGGGCAGGGGTCCCTACGAGCAGTACTTC	CSARDRGRGPYEQYF
TRBJ1-1	TRBV7-9	NA	NA	TGTGCCAGCAGCTTCACGCAATCGACTGAAGCTTTCTTT	CASSFTQSTEAFF
TRBJ2-7	TRBV28	TRBD2	NA	TGTGCCAGCAGTTTCGTAGCGGGGCCTAGTTACGAGCAGTACTTC	CASSFVAGPSYEQYF
TRBJ1-1	TRBV19	NA	NA	TGTGCCAGTGCTACAGGGTCCACTGAAGCTTTCTTT	CASATGSTEAFF
TRBJ2-1	TRBV19	TRBD2	NA	TGTGCCAGTAGTCCCCACGGAGCGGGAGAGGGGCAGTTCTTC	CASSPHGAGEGQFF
TRBJ1-2	TRBV29-1	NA	few	TGCAGCGTTGCGAGCCTAAACTATGGCTACACCTTC	CSVASLNYGYTF
TRBJ2-7	TRBV4-1	NA	NA	TGCGCCAGCAGCCAAGAGGGATGGCCCTACGAGCAGTACTTC	CASSQEGWPYEQYF
TRBJ1-2	TRBV5-5	NA	NA	TGTGCCAGCAGCTTGGAAACCGGGACGGCCTATGGCTACACCTTC	CASSLETGTAYGYTF
TRBJ2-1	TRBV20-1	TRBD2	NA	TGCAGTGCGAGAAGACTAGCGGATTACAATGAGCAGTTCTTC	CSARRLADYNEQFF
TRBJ2-1	TRBV27	TRBD1	NA	TGTGCCAGCAGTTCGGATTGGACAGGGGGCTACAATGAGCAGTTCTTC	CASSSDWTGGYNEQFF
TRBJ2-7	TRBV20-1	NA	once	TGCAGTTCCTGGGGGGCATCAACCTACGAGCAGTACTTC	CSSWGASTYEQYF
TRBJ1-1	TRBV5-1	NA	once	TGCGCCAGCAGCCTCCGGAACAAGAACACTGAAGCTTTCTTT	CASSLRNKNTEAFF
TRBJ2-5	TRBV7-2	TRBD2	NA	TGTGCCAGCAGCTTATTAGCGGGCCAAGAGACCCAGTACTTC	CASSLLAGQETQYF
TRBJ2-7	TRBV14	TRBD2	NA	TGTGCCAGCAGTCAAGCGCTAGCGGCCTCCTACGAGCAGTACTTC	CASSQALAASYEQYF
TRBJ2-1	TRBV7-8	TRBD2	NA	TGTGCCAGCAGCTTAGTACGGGAGGGCCTGAATGAGCAGTTCTTC	CASSLVREGLNEQFF
TRBJ2-7	TRBV29-1	NA	NA	TGCAGCGTTGGGCTAGCGTTGATGTATCCCTACGAGCAGTACTTC	CSVGLALMYPYEQYF
TRBJ2-1	TRBV30	NA	NA	TGTGCCTCCCAGGGCCCGCAAGAGCAGTTCTTC	CASQGPQEQFF
TRBJ2-1	TRBV29-1	NA	NA	TGCAGCGTCCCACCGGGGGATGAGCAGTTCTTC	CSVPPGDEQFF
TRBJ1-1	TRBV5-6	NA	once	TGTGCCAGCAGCTTAACCGGGCCGGACACTGAAGCTTTCTTT	CASSLTGPDTEAFF
TRBJ1-2	TRBV7-9	NA	NA	TGTGCCAGCAGCTCCGCCCCGGACGTAGCTAACTATGGCTACACCTTC	CASSSAPDVANYGYTF
TRBJ2-3	TRBV20-1	NA	once	TGCAGTGCTAGCGCCGACACAGATACGCAGTATTTT	CSASADTDTQYF
TRBJ2-1	TRBV1	NA	once	TGCACCAGCAGCCGACTCTCCCCTTCCTACAATGAGCAGTTCTTC	CTSSRLSPSYNEQFF
TRBJ2-2	TRBV9	TRBD1	NA	TGTGCCAGCAGTGGGACAGGCACGGATGCCGGGGAGCTGTTTTTT	CASSGTGTDAGELFF